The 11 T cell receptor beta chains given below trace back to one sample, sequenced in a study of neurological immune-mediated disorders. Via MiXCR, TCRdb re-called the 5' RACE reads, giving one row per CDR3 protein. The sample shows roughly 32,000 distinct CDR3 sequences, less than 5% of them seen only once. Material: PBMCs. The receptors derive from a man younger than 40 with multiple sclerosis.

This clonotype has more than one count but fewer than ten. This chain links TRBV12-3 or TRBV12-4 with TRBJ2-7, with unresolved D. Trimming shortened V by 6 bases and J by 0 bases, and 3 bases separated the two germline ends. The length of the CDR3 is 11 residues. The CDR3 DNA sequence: TGTGCCAGCAGCGGCTCCTACGAGCAGTACTTC. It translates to CASSGSYEQYF.

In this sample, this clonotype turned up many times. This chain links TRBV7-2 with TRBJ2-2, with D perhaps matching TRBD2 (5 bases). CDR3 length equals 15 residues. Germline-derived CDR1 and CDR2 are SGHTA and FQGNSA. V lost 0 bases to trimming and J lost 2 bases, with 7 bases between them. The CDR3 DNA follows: TGTGCCAGCAGCTTAGCACGGGGAAACACCGGGGAGCTGTTTTTT. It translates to CASSLARGNTGELFF.

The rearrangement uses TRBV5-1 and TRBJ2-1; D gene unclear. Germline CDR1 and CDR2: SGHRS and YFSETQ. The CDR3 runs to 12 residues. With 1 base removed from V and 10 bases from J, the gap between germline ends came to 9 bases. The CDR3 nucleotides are TGCGCCAGCAGCTTGACGCTCGCGGAGCAGTTCTTC. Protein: CASSLTLAEQFF.

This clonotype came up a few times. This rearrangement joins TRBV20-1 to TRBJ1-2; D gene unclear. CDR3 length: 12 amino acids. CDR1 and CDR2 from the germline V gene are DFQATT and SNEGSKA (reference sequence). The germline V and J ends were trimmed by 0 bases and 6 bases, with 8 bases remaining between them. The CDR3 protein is CSARDGWDGYTF. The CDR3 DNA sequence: TGCAGTGCTAGAGATGGGTGGGATGGCTACACCTTC.

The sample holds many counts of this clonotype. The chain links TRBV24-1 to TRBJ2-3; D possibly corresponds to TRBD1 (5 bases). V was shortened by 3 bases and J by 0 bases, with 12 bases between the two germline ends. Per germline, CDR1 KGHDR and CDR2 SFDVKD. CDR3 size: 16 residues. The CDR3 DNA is TGTGCCACCAGTGATGGGGCCCGGACGAGCACAGATACGCAGTATTTT. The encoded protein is CATSDGARTSTDTQYF.

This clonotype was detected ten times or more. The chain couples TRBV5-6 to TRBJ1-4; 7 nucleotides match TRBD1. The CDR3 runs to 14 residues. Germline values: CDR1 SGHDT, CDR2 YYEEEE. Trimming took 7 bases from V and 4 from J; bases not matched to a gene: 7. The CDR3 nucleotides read TGTGCCAGCGAGGGGACAGCCAGTAATGAAAAACTGTTTTTT. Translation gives CASEGTASNEKLFF.

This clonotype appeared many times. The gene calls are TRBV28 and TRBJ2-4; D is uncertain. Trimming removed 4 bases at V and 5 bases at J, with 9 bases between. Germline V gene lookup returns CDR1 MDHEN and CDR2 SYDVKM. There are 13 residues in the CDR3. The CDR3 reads CASSSLTQNIQYF. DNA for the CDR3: TGTGCCAGCAGTTCCCTGACCCAAAACATTCAGTACTTC.

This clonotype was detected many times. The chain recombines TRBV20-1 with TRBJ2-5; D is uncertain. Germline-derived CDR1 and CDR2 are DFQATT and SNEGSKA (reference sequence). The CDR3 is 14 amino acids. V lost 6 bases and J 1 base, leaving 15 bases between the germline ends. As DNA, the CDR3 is TGCAGTGCCATCGACGGGCGCTTCCAAGAGACCCAGTACTTC. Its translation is CSAIDGRFQETQYF.

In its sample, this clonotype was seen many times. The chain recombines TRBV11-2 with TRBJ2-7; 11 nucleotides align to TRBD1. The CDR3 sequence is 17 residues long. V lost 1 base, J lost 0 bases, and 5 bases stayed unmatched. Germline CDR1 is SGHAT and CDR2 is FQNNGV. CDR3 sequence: CASSLGTGGSSSYEQYF. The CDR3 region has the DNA TGTGCCAGCAGCTTAGGGACAGGGGGCTCGAGCTCCTACGAGCAGTACTTC.

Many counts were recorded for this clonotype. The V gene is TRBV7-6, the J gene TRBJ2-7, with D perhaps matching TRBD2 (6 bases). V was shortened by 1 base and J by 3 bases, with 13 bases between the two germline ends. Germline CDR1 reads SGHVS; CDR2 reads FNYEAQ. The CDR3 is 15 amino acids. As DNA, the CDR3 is TGTGCCAGCAGCTTAGGGGCTAGCGCCCGCTACGAGCAGTACTTC. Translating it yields CASSLGASARYEQYF.

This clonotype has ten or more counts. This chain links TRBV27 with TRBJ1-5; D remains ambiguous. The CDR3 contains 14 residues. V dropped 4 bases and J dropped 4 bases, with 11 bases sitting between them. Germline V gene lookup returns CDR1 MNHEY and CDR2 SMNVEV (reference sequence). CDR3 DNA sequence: TGTGCCAGCAGTTCACTACAAGGAAATCAGCCCCAGCATTTT. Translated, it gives CASSSLQGNQPQHF.